Listed here are 15 T cell receptor beta chains from one sample, sequenced in a study of vaccination effects on CD4 cells after COVID-19 (dated 2022 in TCRdb). To prepare the library, the immunoSEQ multiplex PCR assay was applied. Entries here come from immuneACCESS through TCRdb and include only in-frame sequences with V and J called. Some clones fail to appear in such tables; in the studies checked, an unresolved V gene covers under half of the shortfall, and the cause of the remainder is unknown. The sample table lists some 28,000 clones, about 80% of them with a count of one. The ten largest clonotypes hold around 30% of the sample. The antigens of these receptors remain unknown. The ViraFEST assay stimulated PBMC with viral peptide pools and then used TCR sequencing to identify antigen-specific CD4+ T cell clonotypes by expansion. After more than nine days of culture, CD4+ T cells were isolated with the EasySep CD4+ T cell isolation kit. Negative nucleocapsid antibody results before and after vaccination confirmed that the healthy vaccine recipients had no prior SARS-CoV-2 infection.

Sample: CD4+ T cells from PBMCs cultured with SARS-CoV-2 spike peptides, taken before COVID-19 vaccination. The cell subset or site label for this specimen denotes: SARS-CoV-2 spike overlapping peptide pool stimulation. The receptors originated from a human donor who received a COVID-19 vaccine.

This chain connects TRBV6-6 to TRBJ1-5; tentative D call: TRBD1 (5 bases). With 7 bases removed from V and 11 bases from J, the gap between germline ends came to 15 bases. This CDR3 comprises 12 residues. Germline V lookup: CDR1 MNHNY, CDR2 SVGAGI (reference sequence). The CDR3 sequence: CASTTGRMAQHF. The CDR3 DNA is TGTGCCAGCACCACGGGGCGGATGGCCCAGCATTTT.

CDR3 amino acids: CASSVAEATYNEQFF. CDR3 bases: TGTGCCAGCAGCGTAGCAGAGGCGACCTACAATGAGCAGTTCTTC. J is TRBJ2-1 and V is TRBV9; the D is unclear. The germline V and J ends were trimmed by 0 bases and 2 bases, with 9 bases remaining between them. CDR3 length: 15 amino acids. CDR1 is SGDLS, CDR2 YYNGEE, per germline.

The chain couples TRBV15 to TRBJ2-7; 7 bases are a match to TRBD1. The CDR3 has 12 residues. Trimming took 1 base from V and 6 from J; bases not matched to a gene: 0. Germline values: CDR1 LNHNV, CDR2 YYDKDF (reference sequence). The CDR3 nucleotides read TGTGCCACCAGCAGAGGGACAGGCGAGCAGTACTTC. This translates into CATSRGTGEQYF.

This clone was observed a single time. The chain is built from TRBV19 and TRBJ2-2, with a possible D match to TRBD2 (5 bases). This CDR3 spans 16 amino acids. Trimming took off 6 bases at V and 6 bases at J, with 20 bases between the two ends. The germline V gene encodes CDR1 LNHDA and CDR2 SQIVND (reference sequence). The CDR3 sequence: CASSSLGRGYPGELFF. DNA for the CDR3: TGTGCCAGTAGCTCTCTAGGACGCGGGTACCCCGGGGAGCTGTTTTTT.

The chain links TRBV20-1 to TRBJ1-6; 9 nucleotides match TRBD1. The CDR3 loop spans 13 amino acids. Germline trimming cut 4 bases from V and 9 bases from J; bases unmatched to any gene: 4. From germline, CDR1 is DFQATT and CDR2 SNEGSKA (reference sequence). Written as DNA, the CDR3 is TGCAGTGCTAATGAGGACAGGGGTTCACCCCTCCACTTT. Amino acids: CSANEDRGSPLHF.

The rearrangement uses TRBV27 and TRBJ1-1; D perhaps matches TRBD1 (5 bases). Between the trimmed V and J ends, which lost 3 bases and 4 bases, there was a span of 9 bases. The CDR3 length is 13 residues. The germline CDR1 and CDR2 sequences are MNHEY and SMNVEV (reference sequence). This chain's CDR3 is CASSFTGGTEAFF. The CDR3 DNA reads as TGTGCCAGCAGTTTTACAGGTGGCACTGAAGCTTTCTTT.

The genes are TRBV30 and TRBJ2-5; D may be TRBD2 (5 bases). Germline CDR1 is GTSNPN and CDR2 is SVGIG (reference sequence). The CDR3 is 13 residues long. Trimming left V 5 bases short and J 5 bases short, with 15 bases between. CDR3 nucleotide sequence: TGTGCCTGGGGGGATAACAGAGGGGAGACCCAGTACTTC. Translating it yields CAWGDNRGETQYF. Using reference TRBV30 and TRBJ2-5 for the parts outside the CDR3, the full variable domain is SQTIHQWPATLVQPVGSPLSLECTVEGTSNPNLYWYRQAAGRGLQLLFYSVGIGQISSEVPQNLSASRPQDRQFILSSKKLLLSDSGFYLCAWGDNRGETQYFGPGTRLLVL.

The chain joins TRBV4-1 to TRBJ1-5, with 7 positions matching TRBD1. V lost 3 bases and J lost 5; bases outside the gene matches: 4. The CDR3 is 14 amino acids. CDR1 is MGHRA, CDR2 YSYEKL, per germline. Written as DNA, the CDR3 is TGCGCCAGCAGCCAGCGCAGGGGGGATCAGCCCCAGCATTTT. Translated: CASSQRRGDQPQHF.

The V gene is TRBV27, the J gene TRBJ1-5; no reliable D call. CDR3 size: 13 residues. Trimming cost V 5 bases and J 4 bases, with 9 bases left between them. Germline V gene sequence: CDR1 MNHEY, CDR2 SMNVEV (reference sequence). The DNA of the CDR3 is TGTGCCAGCAGTCTCTTAAGGAATCAGCCCCAGCATTTT. It codes for CASSLLRNQPQHF.

V gene TRBV7-2 combines with J gene TRBJ2-1; TRBD2 is a possible D gene (6 bases). The CDR3 is 15 amino acids. Germline CDR1 SGHTA, CDR2 FQGNSA. Trimming took off 1 base at V and 5 bases at J, with 12 bases between the two ends. The CDR3 nucleotides are TGTGCCAGCAGCTTAGAACGGGGGAAGGACAATGAGCAGTTCTTC. This encodes CASSLERGKDNEQFF.

The chain has TRBV6-5 and TRBJ1-1, with 8 bases aligning to TRBD1. V dropped 8 bases and J dropped 8; count of bases not matched to a gene: 7. The germline CDR1 and CDR2 sequences are MNHEY and SVGAGI. CDR3 length equals 12 residues. CDR3 sequence reads: CASWNRDREAFF. The CDR3 bases are TGTGCCAGCTGGAACCGGGACAGGGAAGCTTTCTTT.

This clone has just a few counts. This chain joins TRBV2 and TRBJ2-1; TRBD1 matches 12 bases. This CDR3 has 14 amino acids. The germline CDR1 and CDR2 sequences are SNHLY and FYNNEI. With 4 bases clipped from V and 9 bases from J, the junction kept 4 bases outside the gene matches. DNA of the CDR3: TGTGCCAGCAGTGGGGACAGGGGGCGGCGTGAGCAGTTCTTC. Its translation is CASSGDRGRREQFF.

The chain joins TRBV6-2 or TRBV6-3 to TRBJ1-2, with a tentative D call TRBD1 (5 bases). Trimming left V 4 bases short and J 3 bases short, with 9 bases between. The germline V gene encodes CDR1 MNHEY and CDR2 SVGEGT. CDR3 size: 13 residues. CDR3 DNA: TGTGCCAGCAGTTCTATGACAGACTATGGCTACACCTTC. Its translation: CASSSMTDYGYTF.

The chain employs TRBV7-2 and TRBJ1-2, with 9 bases identical to TRBD1. Germline assignment: CDR1 SGHTA and CDR2 FQGNSA. CDR3 length: 15 residues. V shed 4 bases and J 5 bases; nucleotides not matched to a gene: 8. CDR3 nucleotide sequence: TGTGCCAGCAGCTCCAGGACAGGGGTGGGTTATGGCTACACCTTC. Protein: CASSSRTGVGYGYTF.

This clone was seen just once. This chain uses TRBV6-5 with TRBJ1-1; 7 bases map to TRBD1. Trimming removed 8 bases from V and 0 bases from J; junction bases left unmatched: 9. Germline CDR1 MNHEY, CDR2 SVGAGI. This CDR3 is built from 15 residues. The CDR3 DNA reads as TGTGCCAGCCGGGGGACAGTGGGGATGAACACTGAAGCTTTCTTT. The encoded protein is CASRGTVGMNTEAFF.